This entry describes one T cell receptor (beta chain). The sample has other DNA sequences that encode this CDR3 too. This specimen comes from a study of blood T cell repertoires in COVID-19. On the study more broadly: Acute and convalescent COVID-19 specimens originated in the United States, Italy and Spain. Nucleic acid was either cDNA or gDNA, and it came from T cells, B-cell-depleted T cells, or PBMCs.

Seattle patient enrollment occurred during active infection, with longitudinal follow-up thereafter. In the original analysis: Amplification with reference gene primers provided the estimates of nucleated cell counts. Repertoires were generated with immunoSEQ multiplex PCR, while TCRdb's copy carries only in-frame clones and drops some. That table furnishes V, J and clone size, whereas the DNA furnished D and trimming. The sample lists 130,000 or so clones; about nine tenths were seen once. With 1 base removed from V and 4 bases from J, the gap between germline ends came to 5 bases. CDR1 LGHDT and CDR2 YNNKEL come from the germline V gene (reference sequence). This CDR3 has 12 residues.

The receptor was isolated from a human donor with COVID-19, enrolled during active disease. The donor label of this sample is uncertain. Sequenced: peripheral blood. V usage is TRBV3-1 (or the pseudogene TRBV3-2) and J usage is TRBJ2-7, with D possibly TRBD2 on 5 matching bases. DNA of the CDR3: TGTGCCAGCAGCCAAGGACTATACGAGCAGTACTTC. It specifies CASSQGLYEQYF.